This T cell receptor beta chain derives from a study of post-analysis software for immune sequencing data. Study-level background: As for disease course, relapsing-remitting, secondary progressive and progressive-relapsing multiple sclerosis were all included.

V lost 3 bases to trimming and J lost 0 bases, with 9 bases between them. Germline V CDR1 and CDR2: LNHNV, YYDKDF (reference sequence). The length of the CDR3 is 14 residues. Study-wide results and limits: Normalized Chao1 diversity was significantly lower in multiple sclerosis patients than in controls. Elevated frequency relative to controls characterized four to six TRBV segments in patients, TRBV5-6, TRBV5-1 and TRBV20-1 among them. F measure grouped same-batch samples tightly together.

Only a few counts were recorded for this clonotype. Its antigen is as yet unknown. Every TCR beta cDNA library bore unique molecular identifiers. TCRdb reprocessed the PCR reads via MiXCR and lists one record per CDR3 protein. The data contain 400,000 to 500,000 distinct CDR3 sequences, approximately 42% of them seen just once; the ten biggest clones take up around 8%. This chain uses TRBV15 with TRBJ2-7; D remains ambiguous. Specimen: blood. This sequence originates from a girl under 10 years old with multiple sclerosis. Written as DNA, the CDR3 is TGTGCCACCAGCAGGATGTTGAGCTCCTACGAGCAGTACTTC. Translated, it gives CATSRMLSSYEQYF.